This TCR beta chain was sequenced for a study of shared clonotypes between healthy human individuals. The wider study: Per donor, three plates held CD4 naive cells, three held CD4 memory, two held CD8 naive and one held CD8 memory.

CDR1 and CDR2 (germline): SGHTA, FQGNSA. Trimming took 6 bases from V and 4 from J; bases not matched to a gene: 10. The CDR3 totals 15 residues. The study's findings and limits: Naive subsets usually exceeded memory subsets in estimated richness. With few donors, the genetic and exposure-history diversity represented was limited. Sharing of clonotypes among donors was expected to vary with sequencing depth.

Details on this clone: The antigen remains unidentified.

Only in-frame clones appear in the TCRdb table, and some are missing; sequencing was by immunoSEQ multiplex PCR. The sample lists about 2.3 million clones; roughly 93% were seen once. The chain recombines TRBV7-2 with TRBJ1-2, with 8 bases lining up with TRBD1. This clonotype originated in a man between 18 and 29 years old in good health. Some clones in this sample may be carry-over from other donors' samples. The sample consisted of naive CD4+ T cells from PBMCs. Noted subset: CD45RA+ positively selected. Written as DNA, the CDR3 is TGTGCCAGCAGTCCGGACAGGGTCAGTAGCTATGGCTACACCTTC. Translated: CASSPDRVSSYGYTF.